This T cell receptor (beta chain) is drawn from a study of blood T cell repertoires in COVID-19. This CDR3 region has 16 residues. CDR1 LGHNA and CDR2 YNFKEQ come from the germline V gene. V dropped 3 bases and J dropped 0; count of bases not matched to a gene: 1. TCRdb's copy holds only in-frame clones and misses some; the assay was immunoSEQ multiplex PCR. The repertoire holds over 130,000 clones, with more than 65% as singletons. Sequenced sample: peripheral blood. The clonotype comes from a human donor in a cohort sampled during active COVID-19. The chain recombines TRBV4-2 with TRBJ2-7; 14 nucleotides align to TRBD2. CDR3 loop: CASSQGLAGVSYEQYF. The CDR3 nucleotides read TGTGCCAGCAGCCAGGGACTAGCGGGGGTCTCCTACGAGCAGTACTTC.